This T cell receptor (beta chain) came from a study of cytomegalovirus exposure and HLA in healthy donors. PCR used 60 Vbeta primers and 13 Jbeta primers. Profiling relied on immunoSEQ multiplex PCR, and the TCRdb table lists in-frame clones only, not all of them. The table records around 93,000 clones, around 84% of them present only once. The germline gives CDR1 MDHEN, CDR2 SYDVKM. The CDR3 runs 13 residues. The germline V and J ends were trimmed by 6 bases and 3 bases, with 12 bases remaining between them. This chain joins TRBV28 and TRBJ2-7, with D unclear. The receptor was isolated from a woman between 40 and 50 years old in good health and CMV-seronegative. Sequenced sample: PBMCs. CDR3 sequence (DNA): TGTGCCAGCAGAGCCCACGGCGGCTACGAGCAGTACTTC. It yields the protein CASRAHGGYEQYF.